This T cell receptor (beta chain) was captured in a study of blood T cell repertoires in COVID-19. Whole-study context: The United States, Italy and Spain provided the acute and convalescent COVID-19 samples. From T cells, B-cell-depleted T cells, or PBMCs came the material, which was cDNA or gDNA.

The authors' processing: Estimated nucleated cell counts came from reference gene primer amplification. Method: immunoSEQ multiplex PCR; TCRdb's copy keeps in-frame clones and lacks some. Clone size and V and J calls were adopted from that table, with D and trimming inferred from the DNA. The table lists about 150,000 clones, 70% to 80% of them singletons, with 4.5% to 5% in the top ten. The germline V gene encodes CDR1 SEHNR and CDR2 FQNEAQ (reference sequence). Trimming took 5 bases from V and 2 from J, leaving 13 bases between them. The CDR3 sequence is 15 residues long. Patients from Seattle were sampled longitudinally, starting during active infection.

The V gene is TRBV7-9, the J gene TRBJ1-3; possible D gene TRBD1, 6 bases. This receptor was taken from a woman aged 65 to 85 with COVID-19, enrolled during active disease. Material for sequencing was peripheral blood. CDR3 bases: TGTGCCAGCAGCAAGAATCAGGGGACTGGAAACACCATATATTTT. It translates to CASSKNQGTGNTIYF.